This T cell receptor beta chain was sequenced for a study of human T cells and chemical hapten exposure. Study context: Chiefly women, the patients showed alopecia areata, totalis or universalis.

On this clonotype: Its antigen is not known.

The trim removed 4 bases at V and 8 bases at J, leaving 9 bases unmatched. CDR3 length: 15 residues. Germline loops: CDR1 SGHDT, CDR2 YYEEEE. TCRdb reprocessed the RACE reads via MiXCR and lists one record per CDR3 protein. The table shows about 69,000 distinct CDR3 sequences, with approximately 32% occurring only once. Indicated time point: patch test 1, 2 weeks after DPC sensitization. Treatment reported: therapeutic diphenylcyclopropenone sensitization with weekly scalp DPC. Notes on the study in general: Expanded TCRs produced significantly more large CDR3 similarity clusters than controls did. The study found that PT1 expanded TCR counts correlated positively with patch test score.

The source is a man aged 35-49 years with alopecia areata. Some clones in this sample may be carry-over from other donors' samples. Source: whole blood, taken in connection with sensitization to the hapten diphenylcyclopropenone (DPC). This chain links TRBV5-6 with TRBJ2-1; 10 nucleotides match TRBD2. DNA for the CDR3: TGTGCCAGCAGCCTCACTAGCGGGACCGGACATGAGCAGTTCTTC. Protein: CASSLTSGTGHEQFF.